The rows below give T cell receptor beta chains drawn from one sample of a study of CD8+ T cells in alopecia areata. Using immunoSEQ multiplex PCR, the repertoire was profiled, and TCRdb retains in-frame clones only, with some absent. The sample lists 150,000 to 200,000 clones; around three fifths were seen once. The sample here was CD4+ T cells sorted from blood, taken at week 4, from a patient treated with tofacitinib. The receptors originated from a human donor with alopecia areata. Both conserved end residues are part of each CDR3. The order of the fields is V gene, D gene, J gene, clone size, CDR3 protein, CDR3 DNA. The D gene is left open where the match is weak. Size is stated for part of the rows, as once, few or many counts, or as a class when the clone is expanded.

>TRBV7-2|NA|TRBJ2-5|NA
CASSRDREETQYF
TGTGCCAGCAGCCGTGACAGAGAAGAGACCCAGTACTTC
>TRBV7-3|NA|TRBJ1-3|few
CASSLRGGNTIYF
TGTGCCAGCAGCTTACGGGGAGGAAACACCATATATTTT
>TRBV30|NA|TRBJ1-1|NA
CAWRIMNTEAFF
TGTGCCTGGAGGATCATGAACACTGAAGCTTTCTTT
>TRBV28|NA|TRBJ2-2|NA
CASSSQGTENTGELFF
TGTGCCAGCAGTTCCCAGGGGACGGAAAACACCGGGGAGCTGTTTTTT
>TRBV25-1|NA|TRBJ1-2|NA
CASSEAKGYGYTF
TGTGCCAGCAGTGAAGCGAAGGGCTATGGCTACACCTTC
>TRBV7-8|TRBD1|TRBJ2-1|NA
CASSLVLVRGYEQFF
TGTGCCAGCAGCTTAGTGTTAGTCAGGGGGTATGAGCAGTTCTTC
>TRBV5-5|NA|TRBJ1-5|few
CASSLDSSYSNQPQHF
TGTGCCAGCAGCTTGGACAGTTCTTATAGCAATCAGCCCCAGCATTTT
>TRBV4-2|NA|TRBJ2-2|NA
CASSQANDNTGELFF
TGTGCCAGCAGCCAAGCCAACGATAACACCGGGGAGCTGTTTTTT
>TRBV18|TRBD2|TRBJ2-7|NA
CASSGAGGSSSENYEQYF
TGTGCCAGCTCGGGAGCGGGGGGCTCATCCTCTGAAAACTACGAGCAGTACTTC
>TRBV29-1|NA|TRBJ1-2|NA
CSVGGGLGYGYTF
TGCAGCGTTGGTGGGGGTTTGGGCTATGGCTACACCTTC
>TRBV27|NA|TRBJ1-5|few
CGRGGNQPQHF
TGTGGAAGGGGGGGGAATCAGCCCCAGCATTTT
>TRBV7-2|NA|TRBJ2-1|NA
CASSPQGGAMYNEQFF
TGTGCCAGCAGCCCCCAGGGGGGGGCGATGTACAATGAGCAGTTCTTC
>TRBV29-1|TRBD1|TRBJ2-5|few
CSVDPRQGSETQYF
TGCAGCGTTGATCCACGACAGGGGTCAGAGACCCAGTACTTC
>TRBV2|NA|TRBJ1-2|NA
CASSEDRRNTF
TGTGCCAGCAGTGAAGACCGGAGGAACACCTTC
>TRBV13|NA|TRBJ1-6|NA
CASSLEVNSPLHF
TGTGCCAGCAGCTTAGAGGTGAATTCACCCCTCCACTTT
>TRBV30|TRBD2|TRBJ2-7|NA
CAWSPLAPRAGGFYEQYF
TGTGCCTGGAGTCCCCTAGCCCCCCGAGCGGGGGGGTTTTACGAGCAGTACTTC